This T cell receptor (beta chain) was observed in a study of cytomegalovirus exposure and HLA in healthy donors. General study results and limits: The listing of 160 or so TCR beta chains classed them as cytomegalovirus-associated.

With respect to this clone: What it binds is not known.

The PCR used 60 Vbeta and 13 Jbeta primers. The repertoire was sequenced with immunoSEQ multiplex PCR; TCRdb's copy has only in-frame clones and lacks some. The top ten hold about 2% of the sample, which has about 90,000 clones, approximately 88% seen once. The CDR3 has 13 residues. With 7 bases removed from V and 0 bases from J, the gap between germline ends came to 12 bases. From germline, CDR1 is SQVTM and CDR2 ANQGSEA. The gene calls are TRBV29-1 and TRBJ1-1, with a possible D match to TRBD1 (5 bases). The clonotype comes from a man younger than 30 in good health and CMV-seronegative. Sequenced input: PBMCs. The CDR3 protein is CSAKQAMNTEAFF. The CDR3 DNA reads TGCAGCGCTAAACAGGCCATGAACACTGAAGCTTTCTTT. The whole variable domain, filled in from reference TRBV29-1 and TRBJ1-1, reads SAVISQKPSRDICQRGTSLTIQCQVDSQVTMMFWYRQQPGQSLTLIATANQGSEATYESGFVIDKFPISRPNLTFSTLTVSNMSPEDSSIYLCSAKQAMNTEAFFGQGTRLTVV.